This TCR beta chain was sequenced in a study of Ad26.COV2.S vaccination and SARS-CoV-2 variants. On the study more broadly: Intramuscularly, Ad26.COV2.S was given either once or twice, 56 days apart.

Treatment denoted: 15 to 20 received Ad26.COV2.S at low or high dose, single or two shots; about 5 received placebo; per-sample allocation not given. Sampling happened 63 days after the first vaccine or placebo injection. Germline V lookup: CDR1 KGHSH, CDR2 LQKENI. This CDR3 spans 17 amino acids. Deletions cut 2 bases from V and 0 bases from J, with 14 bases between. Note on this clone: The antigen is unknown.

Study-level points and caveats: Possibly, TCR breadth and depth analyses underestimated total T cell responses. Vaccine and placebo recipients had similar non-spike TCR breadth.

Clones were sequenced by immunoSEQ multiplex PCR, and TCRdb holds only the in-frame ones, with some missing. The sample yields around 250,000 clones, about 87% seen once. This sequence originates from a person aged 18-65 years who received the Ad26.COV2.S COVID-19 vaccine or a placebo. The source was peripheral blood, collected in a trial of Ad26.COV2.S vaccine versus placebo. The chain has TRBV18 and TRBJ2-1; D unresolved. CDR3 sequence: CASSPTPRTRSYNEQFF. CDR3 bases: TGTGCCAGCTCACCAACACCTAGGACCCGCTCCTACAATGAGCAGTTCTTC.